The clone carrying this T cell receptor beta chain has a count of ten or more. Its antigen remains unknown. CDR3 length equals 18 residues. The germline V gene encodes CDR1 SGHVS and CDR2 FNYEAQ. Trimming stripped 1 base from V and 0 bases from J, with 18 bases between. These data belong to a study of T cells in Graves' hyperthyroidism and ophthalmopathy. Authors of the study amplified TCR beta CDR3 regions from RNA transcripts. Researchers ran a first-round RT-PCR on the TCR CDR3 using the HTBI primer set. TCRdb recomputed calls from the multiplex PCR reads with MiXCR, one row per CDR3 protein. The table shows more than 500,000 distinct CDR3 sequences, with approximately 48% occurring only once. General observations from the study: A model of 13 V-J pairs discriminated ophthalmopathy from stable hyperthyroidism.

The sequenced sample consisted of peripheral blood or thyroid tissue (not recorded which). The rearrangement links TRBV7-6 to TRBJ1-1, with a possible D match to TRBD1 (5 bases). This TCR was recovered from an adult woman with Graves' disease, either hyperthyroidism or ophthalmopathy (not recorded which). The DNA for the CDR3 is TGTGCCAGCAGCTTAGAAAGGTCCTATGGGGCTTTGAACACTGAAGCTTTCTTT. It specifies CASSLERSYGALNTEAFF.